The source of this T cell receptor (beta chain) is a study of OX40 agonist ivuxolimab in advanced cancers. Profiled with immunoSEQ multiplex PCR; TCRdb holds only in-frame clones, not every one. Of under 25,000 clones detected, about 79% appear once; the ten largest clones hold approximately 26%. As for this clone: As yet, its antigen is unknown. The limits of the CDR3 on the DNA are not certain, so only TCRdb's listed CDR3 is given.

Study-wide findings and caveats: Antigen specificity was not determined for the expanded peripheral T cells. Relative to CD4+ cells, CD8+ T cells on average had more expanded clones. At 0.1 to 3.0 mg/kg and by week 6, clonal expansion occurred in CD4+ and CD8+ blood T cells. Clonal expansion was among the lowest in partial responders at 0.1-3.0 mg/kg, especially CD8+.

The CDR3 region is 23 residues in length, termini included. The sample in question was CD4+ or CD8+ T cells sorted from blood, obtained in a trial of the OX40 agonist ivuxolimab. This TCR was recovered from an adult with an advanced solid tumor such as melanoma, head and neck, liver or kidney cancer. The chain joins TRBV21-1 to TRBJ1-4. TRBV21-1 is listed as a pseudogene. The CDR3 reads CASSKGLRNCFLAVEPSSPYLFF.